Sequencing of this T cell receptor beta chain was carried out in a study of neoadjuvant anti-PD-1 for oral cavity cancer. Study-wide context: Patients without progression got a fourth dose around day 43.

Germline values: CDR1 MNHNY, CDR2 SVGAGI (reference sequence). This CDR3 has 13 residues. V was shortened by 5 bases and J by 1 base, with 9 bases between the two germline ends. The time point here: after neoadjuvant nivolumab, at surgical resection. The data were produced by immunoSEQ multiplex PCR, yet TCRdb's version contains in-frame clones alone and is incomplete. This repertoire shows around 14,000 clones, roughly 71% found once; its top ten account for 2.2%. The sample in question was PBMCs, obtained after nivolumab (anti-PD-1) treatment. The clonotype was recovered from a person aged 35-79 years with oral cavity squamous cell carcinoma. The rearrangement links TRBV6-6 to TRBJ2-7; D gene ambiguous. The CDR3 spells CASSPLGSYEQYF. CDR3 sequence (DNA): TGTGCCAGCAGTCCCCTAGGGTCCTACGAGCAGTACTTC.